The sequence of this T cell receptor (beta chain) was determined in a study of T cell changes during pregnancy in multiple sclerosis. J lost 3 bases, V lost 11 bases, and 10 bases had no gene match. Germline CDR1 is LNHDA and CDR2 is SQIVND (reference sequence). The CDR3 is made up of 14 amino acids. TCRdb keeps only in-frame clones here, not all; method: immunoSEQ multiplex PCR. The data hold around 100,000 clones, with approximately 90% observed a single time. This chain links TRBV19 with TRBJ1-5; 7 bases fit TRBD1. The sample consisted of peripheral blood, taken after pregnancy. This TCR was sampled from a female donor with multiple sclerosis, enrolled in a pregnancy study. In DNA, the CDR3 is TGTGCCTGCCGGGACAGCCAAATCAATCAGCCCCAGCATTTT. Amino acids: CACRDSQINQPQHF.